The following is a T cell receptor beta chain sequence with its context. The antigen remains undetermined. The sample comes from a study of OX40 agonist ivuxolimab in advanced cancers. Across the study: The patients got ivuxolimab, which is an agonistic anti-OX40 (CD134) antibody.

V was cut by 7 bases and J by 0 bases, with 28 bases left in between. Germline loops: CDR1 ENHRY, CDR2 SYGVKD. The CDR3 is 20 amino acids. General study results and limits: At doses 0.1 to 3.0 mg/kg, CD4+ and CD8+ clones expanded. In general, CD8+ T cells held more expanded clones than CD4+ did, on average.

The protocol was immunoSEQ multiplex PCR, while the TCRdb copy is restricted to in-frame clones and leaves out a portion. The sample contains fewer than 80,000 clones, roughly 87% of which appear only once. Sequenced material: CD4+ or CD8+ T cells sorted from blood, taken in a trial of the OX40 agonist ivuxolimab. The clonotype comes from an adult with an advanced solid tumor such as melanoma, head and neck, liver or kidney cancer. This chain joins TRBV10-3 and TRBJ1-5, with D tentatively TRBD1 (5 bases). The CDR3 is CAIKLGMGVKNYYSNQPQHF. The DNA for the CDR3 is TGTGCCATCAAACTGGGGATGGGGGTGAAAAACTATTATAGCAATCAGCCCCAGCATTTT.